This T cell receptor (beta chain) emerged from a study of blood T cell repertoires in COVID-19. Study-level background: Collection of acute and convalescent COVID-19 samples took place in the United States, Italy and Spain.

Original processing notes: Quantification of nucleated cells was approximated via reference gene primer amplification. Sequenced by immunoSEQ multiplex PCR; TCRdb stores in-frame clones only, minus some. That table supplies the V and J calls and clone size; D and trimming were determined from the DNA. The sample contains approximately 330,000 clones, roughly 89% of which appear only once. Patients in Seattle were enrolled during active infection, then followed longitudinally. The TCR comes from a man aged 25-45 years with COVID-19, enrolled during active disease. Sequencing was done on a sample of peripheral blood.

CDR3 nucleotides: TGCGCCAGCAGCTCCGGGGGTGGCCTAGCGGGCTCCTACAATGAGCAGTTCTTC. Translated: CASSSGGGLAGSYNEQFF. This chain links TRBV5-1 with TRBJ2-1; 8 positions match TRBD2. The CDR3 covers 18 residues. Germline CDR1 reads SGHRS; CDR2 reads YFSETQ. Unmatched junction bases numbered 11, after V lost 3 bases and J lost 0 bases.